This T cell receptor (beta chain) was sequenced in a study of cytomegalovirus exposure and HLA in healthy donors (dated by TCRdb to 2016 to 2017). General notes on the study: An earlier analysis of some 620 of the donors reported about 300 Gb of sequence data and 95 million to 140 million unique TCR beta sequences obtained from some 170 million T cells. An early release that covered about 600 HLA-typed donors contained about 300 gigabases of sequencing data and 80 million or so unique TCR sequences. Of the roughly 400 genotyped donors, less than 90% were placed in the genetic ancestry cluster associated with self-reported Caucasian donors. The study aimed to test whether cataloging public T cell receptors could reveal signatures of past pathogen exposure. The study used immunosequencing to profile the T cell repertoires of 666 subjects and linked those repertoires to cytomegalovirus serostatus. In addition to the first cohort of hundreds of subjects, a separate validation cohort of approximately 130 different subjects was used. To predict cytomegalovirus infection status, the study brought together high-throughput TCR immunosequencing, statistical association of individual TCRs with disease status, and machine learning. A later analysis re-analyzed previously published TCR beta repertoires from 500 to 700 donors and added high-resolution HLA genotyping to study TCR occurrence patterns. In the later analysis, no new phenotypic data were used to find candidate immune exposures; instead, reliance was placed on TCR beta sequences and their occurrence across donors. In an earlier analysis of 587 of the donors, high-throughput TCR beta sequencing was used to judge whether each TCR beta V gene segment behaved as functional or pseudogenic. Alongside the repertoire data, information on donor age, sex, ethnicity and CMV serostatus was compiled. In a later genetic analysis, genome-wide SNP genotypes for about three fifths of the roughly 670 donors were used, and that subset was treated as a discovery cohort. All discovery cohort repertoires had been generated using a single sequencing platform. Both class I and class II loci were covered by HLA typing, at four-digit resolution. The number of donors typed differed by locus, with about 620-630 for A, B, C, DRB1 and DQB1, 522 for DQA1, 600 to 610 for DPA1, and some 450 for DPB1. Because of strong linkage in the cohort, roughly five DR-DQ haplotypes were treated as single units for association and clustering. Among roughly 400 genotyped donors of the cohort, an average of around 240,000 unique TCR beta nucleotide sequences were sequenced per donor, about a sixth of them non-productive.

The library was produced with the immunoSEQ multiplex PCR assay. For the multiplex PCR, a mixture combining 60 forward primers for TCR Vbeta segments and 13 reverse primers for TCR Jbeta segments was used. The CDR3 region of rearranged TCR beta genes was amplified from genomic DNA by a multiplex PCR assay. Amplified TCR beta libraries were sequenced as 87-base-pair reads on the Illumina HiSeq System. The source study handled its data this way. In a later analysis, some 80 million unique TCR beta chains were counted across the 690 or so repertoires, and about 9.9 million of these chains were shared by at least two donors. Raw reads were error-corrected and collapsed into unique sequences by a nearest-neighbor algorithm in which closely related sequences were merged to remove PCR and sequencing errors. To assign V, D and J gene segments, CDR3 sequences were aligned to IMGT reference sequences. For a sequence to be retained, a match of at least six nucleotides was required to both a V gene segment and a J gene segment. Rearrangements were classified as productive when the CDR3 lacked stop codons and remained in frame with V and J, and all other rearrangements were classified as non-productive. Following IMGT convention, CDR3 was defined as the stretch from the second conserved V-encoded cysteine to the conserved J-encoded phenylalanine. The earlier analysis of around 640 of the donors excluded sequences that lacked an unambiguous match to a single V gene segment. An earlier analysis of several hundred of the donors called V segments functional above 56.7% productive rearrangements and segregating when the between-donor standard deviation exceeded 5%. A statistical classification framework was developed to diagnose cytomegalovirus status using the catalog of TCR beta chain sequences. V and J gene assignment, in a later analysis, came from comparing TCR nucleotide sequences with IMGT/GENE-DB human TR gene sequences. Using the TCRdist pipeline, a later analysis assigned CDR3 sequences along with most-parsimonious VDJ recombination scenarios. In a later analysis, every TCR beta chain was defined by the combination of its CDR3 amino acid sequence and its V-gene family, and reads without a unique V-gene family were dropped. To address suspected cross-contamination and a sequencing artifact, a later analysis removed several hundred highly shared, low-generation-probability nucleotide sequences. For each public chain, a later analysis derived a clonal expansion index from normalized ranks of inferred template counts within each repertoire. In a later analysis, generation probabilities were computed using a VDJ recombination model fitted to out-of-frame rearrangements, and the results were checked against IGoR. In a later analysis, TCR-TCR, TCR-HLA and TCR-CMV co-occurrence was scored with hypergeometric tests, and a repertoire-size bias correction was applied to TCR pairs. A later analysis estimated false discovery rates by permuting HLA or CMV assignments 20 times. In a later analysis, co-occurring TCRs were grouped using DBSCAN, with TCRdist sequence similarity added in when clustering inside HLA-allele-positive subsets. For co-occurrence clustering, repertoires with fewer than 30,000 or more than 120,000 public chains were excluded, along with roughly 5 repertoires with anomalous nucleotide sharing. The table comes from immuneACCESS by way of TCRdb, which keeps in-frame sequences with V and J called. Part of the clones is missing from these tables; in studies checked, under half for an unresolved V gene and the rest for unknown reasons. V and J calls and clone size are copied from that table; D and trimming were computed from the DNA. The sample's records list more than 40,000 clones. The ten largest clones capture about 2.5% of the sample.

In total, 666 healthy bone marrow donors made up the cohort. All cohort members were sampled while nominally healthy, although unrecorded immune exposures were likely present. The donor tested CMV seronegative and was one of the 352 seronegative cohort members. Each donor provided a peripheral blood sample, and peripheral blood mononuclear cells were used for TCR beta sequencing. Genomic DNA was extracted from the blood cell samples with the Qiagen DNeasy Blood Extraction Kit. The paper's findings and limits, for the study overall: When HLA alleles, especially DR and DQ, strongly co-occurred, TCR associations were difficult to assign to individual alleles. For the cohort, immune exposure information was limited to CMV serostatus. In vitro tests confirmed that a few of the cytomegalovirus-associated TCR beta chains recognize cytomegalovirus antigens. The presence/absence analyses assumed that sequencing depth was roughly uniform across donors, and that assumption may not be true. Most CMV-associated TCR beta chains appeared to be HLA-restricted in a later analysis, and the HLA associations seemed to be driven largely by CMV exposure. Compared with the approximately 670-donor mean, donors in an Asian-associated ancestry cluster had fewer N-insertions in productive TCRs, according to a later genetic analysis. The classifier was reported to diagnose cytomegalovirus status with high specificity and sensitivity in both the original cohort and the validation cohort. Across donors, most TCR sequences were observed very rarely, whereas some public TCRs were present in many individuals. The study gave a list of under 200 TCR beta chains associated with cytomegalovirus. Correlated functional status among segregating V segments might reflect linkage disequilibrium, but an unknown experimental factor could not be ruled out. In a later analysis, some 17,000 TCR beta sequences were associated with specific HLA alleles at a false discovery rate of 0.05. V-gene and J-gene trimming of TCR beta chains was associated with a missense DCLRE1C variant in a later genetic analysis, and the association was replicated in an independent cohort. A group of highly shared sequence variants was considered likely to be a technical artifact of the sequencing pipeline. Only TCR beta chains were sequenced in this cohort, and the absence of alpha or paired-chain data limited detectable features. An earlier analysis of 587 of the donors showed that most TCR beta V segments appeared in productive rearrangements either about 87% or about 30% of the time, which broadly matched IMGT annotations. Some IMGT-functional V segments, including TRBV6-2 and TRBV6-3, could not be distinguished by the 87-base-pair reads and were therefore excluded. Because counts were too low, seventeen rarely observed V segments, including chromosome 9 orphons, were excluded from the earlier analysis of around 640 of the donors. Several of the top co-occurrence clusters appeared to be linked to parvovirus B19, influenza, CMV and Epstein-Barr virus, according to a later analysis. A further reported finding was that TCR beta sequences accurately predicted the HLA-A and HLA-B alleles for most subjects in the first cohort. According to the authors, the approach could potentially be generalized to other disease states and immunological phenotypes. Because some donors lacked HLA typing at each locus, the association tests relied only on the typed subset. In a later analysis, HLA-associated TCR beta chains were found to be more clonally expanded and to have lower generation probabilities than equally common non-associated chains. In a later analysis, TCR association rates were found to vary across HLA loci, with the most associated TCRs seen for DRB1 alleles and the fewest for HLA-C alleles.

With regard to this clone: Its binding antigen is unknown.

Sequences MNHEY (CDR1) and SVGAGI (CDR2) are obtained from the germline V gene. V and J are truncated by 0 bases and 5 bases respectively, leaving an intervening sequence of 14 bases. Taken from cysteine to phenylalanine, the CDR3 has 16 residues. CDR3 DNA only is kept here, 48 bases in frame from base 1. What was sequenced was PBMCs. In this chain, TRBV6-5 is recombined with TRBJ2-1; matching of 6 bases hints at TRBD2 as the D gene. The TCR sequence derives from a female donor in good health and CMV-seronegative. The DNA reads as follows: TGTGCCAGCAGTTACTCGATGTTGGACTATGACAATGAGCAGTTCTTC. Its protein is CASSYSMLDYDNEQFF.